This note documents a single TCR beta chain sequence. Its antigen is unknown. The data belong to a study of cytomegalovirus exposure and HLA in healthy donors. The PCR contained 60 Vbeta and 13 Jbeta primers. Some clones are missing from TCRdb's copy, which holds only in-frame ones; the method was immunoSEQ multiplex PCR. This table lists tens of thousands of clones. Overall study results and limits: It has been reported that TCR beta sequences accurately predicted the HLA-A and HLA-B alleles of most subjects. Donors were assumed by presence/absence analyses to have roughly uniform sequencing depth. Further analysis, carried out later, found HLA-associated TCR beta chains more clonally expanded than equally common other chains.

The sequenced sample was PBMCs. The TCR comes from a male donor in good health and CMV-seronegative.

CDR3 coding DNA: TGTGCCAGAAGCTGCGGGGTAATGGGCAATGAGCAGTTCTTC. Protein sequence: CARSCGVMGNEQFF. The chain joins TRBV5-3 to TRBJ2-1; D is possibly TRBD2 (6 bases). TRBV5-3 is flagged as an ORF with uncertain function. The CDR3 extends over 14 amino acids. V gave up 3 bases and J gave up 6 bases, with 13 bases separating them.